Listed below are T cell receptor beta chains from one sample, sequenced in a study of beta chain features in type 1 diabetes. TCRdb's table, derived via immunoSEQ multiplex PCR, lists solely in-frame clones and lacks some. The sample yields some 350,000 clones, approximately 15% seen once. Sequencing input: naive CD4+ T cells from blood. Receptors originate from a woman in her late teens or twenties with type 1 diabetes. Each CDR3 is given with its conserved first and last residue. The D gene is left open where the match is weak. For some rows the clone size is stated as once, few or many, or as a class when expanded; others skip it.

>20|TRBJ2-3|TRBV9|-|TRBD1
TGTGCCAGCAGCGTAGGCCTTCCTTGGGGCTCGAGGGGGCTCACAGATACGCAGTATTTT
CASSVGLPWGSRGLTDTQYF
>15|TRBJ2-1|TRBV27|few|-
TGTGCCAGCAGTTTACTTACTTCACCGGGCAATGAGCAGTTCTTC
CASSLLTSPGNEQFF
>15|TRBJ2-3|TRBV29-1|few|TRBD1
TGCAGCGTTGGAGAGACAGGGGGAGGCACAGATACGCAGTATTTT
CSVGETGGGTDTQYF
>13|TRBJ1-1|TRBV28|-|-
TGTGCCAGCAGACCCCCCGGGGTTACTGAAGCTTTCTTT
CASRPPGVTEAFF
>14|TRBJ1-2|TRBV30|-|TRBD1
TGTGCCTGCTCCTCGGCAGGGGGGAACTATGGCTACACCTTC
CACSSAGGNYGYTF
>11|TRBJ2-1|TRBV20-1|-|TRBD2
TGCAGTGCTAGAGGTAGCGGGAGCGCGGTCTTC
CSARGSGSAVF
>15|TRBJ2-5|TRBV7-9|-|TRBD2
TGTGCCAGCAGCTTAGCGCTAGCGGGACCCCAGGCCCAGTACTTC
CASSLALAGPQAQYF
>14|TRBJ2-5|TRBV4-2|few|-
TGTGCCAGCAGCCAGGGGACTTTCCAAGAGACCCAGTACTTC
CASSQGTFQETQYF
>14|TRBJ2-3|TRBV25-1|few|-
TGTGCCAGCAGTGATGGGCAGGGCAAAGCTACGCAGTATTTT
CASSDGQGKATQYF
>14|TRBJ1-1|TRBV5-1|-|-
TGCGCCAGCAGCTTGATTGTAGGGCAGGGTGAAGCTTTCTTT
CASSLIVGQGEAFF
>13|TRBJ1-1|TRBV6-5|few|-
TGTGCCAGCACCTCACGGGGGGACACTGAAGCTTTCTTT
CASTSRGDTEAFF
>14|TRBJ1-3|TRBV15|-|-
TGTGCCACCAGCTACAAAATCAAGGGAAACACCATATATTTT
CATSYKIKGNTIYF
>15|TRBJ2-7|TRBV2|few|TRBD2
TGTGCCAGCAGTGGCACCGGGACTAGCGGCTACGAGCAGTACTTC
CASSGTGTSGYEQYF
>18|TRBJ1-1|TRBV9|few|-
TGTGCCAGCAGCCACTTGACTAAGACACTACTCCTGAACACTGAAGCTTTCTTT
CASSHLTKTLLLNTEAFF
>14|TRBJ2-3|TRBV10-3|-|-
TGTGCCATCAGTGACACCCGGGGCACAGATACGCAGTATTTT
CAISDTRGTDTQYF
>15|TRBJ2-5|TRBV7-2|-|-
TGTGCCAGCAGCCTTAGCGGCCGCACCCAAGAGACCCAGTACTTC
CASSLSGRTQETQYF
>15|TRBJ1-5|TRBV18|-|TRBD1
TGTGCCAGCTCACCGACGGGACAGGGGTGGGGGCCCCAGCATTTT
CASSPTGQGWGPQHF
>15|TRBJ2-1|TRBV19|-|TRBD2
TGTGCCAGTAGCCGAAGCGGGAGAAGAATGGATGAGCAGTTCTTC
CASSRSGRRMDEQFF
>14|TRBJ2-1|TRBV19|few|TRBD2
TGTGCCAGTAGTATTGGCGGGAGTCTCTATGAGCAGTTCTTC
CASSIGGSLYEQFF
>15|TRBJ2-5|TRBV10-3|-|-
TGTGCCATCAGTGACCCGGACCCGCGGGGAGAGACCCAGTACTTC
CAISDPDPRGETQYF
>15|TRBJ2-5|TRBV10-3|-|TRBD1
TGTGCCATCAGTGGTGTCCAGGGGGCCAGGGAGACCCAGTACTTC
CAISGVQGARETQYF
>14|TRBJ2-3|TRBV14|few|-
TGTGCCAGCAGCCAAGATCTTCGCCGGGGTACGCAGTATTTT
CASSQDLRRGTQYF
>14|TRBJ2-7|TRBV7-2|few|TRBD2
TGTGCCAGCAGCTCTACCGGGACTAGTCGCGAGCAGTACTTC
CASSSTGTSREQYF
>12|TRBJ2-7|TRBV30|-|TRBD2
TGTGCCTGGACTAGCGGGACCTACGAGCAGTACTTC
CAWTSGTYEQYF
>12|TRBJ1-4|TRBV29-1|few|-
TGCAGCGTTGGGTGGTCGGGTGAAAAACTGTTTTTT
CSVGWSGEKLFF
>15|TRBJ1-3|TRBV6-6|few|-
TGTGCCAGCAGTCAACGACTAAGCTCTGGAAACACCATATATTTT
CASSQRLSSGNTIYF
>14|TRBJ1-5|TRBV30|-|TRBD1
TGTGCCTGGAGTGTACGGGCAGGGGGACAGCCCCAGCATTTT
CAWSVRAGGQPQHF
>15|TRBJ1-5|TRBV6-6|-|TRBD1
TGTGCCAGCAGTTACAAGGGGGCCAGCAATCAGCCCCAGCATTTT
CASSYKGASNQPQHF
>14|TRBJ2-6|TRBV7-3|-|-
TGTGCCAGCAGCTTCGGCTCTGGGGCCAACGTCCTGACTTTC
CASSFGSGANVLTF
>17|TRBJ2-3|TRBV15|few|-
TGTGCCACCAGCAGAGATCTAAGCTCGAGGAGCACAGATACGCAGTATTTT
CATSRDLSSRSTDTQYF
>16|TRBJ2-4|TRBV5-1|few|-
TGCGCCAGCAGCTTGGGCGGGGGCGAAACCAAAAACATTCAGTACTTC
CASSLGGGETKNIQYF